The text below deals with one T cell receptor beta chain. This sample is part of a study of blood T cell repertoires in COVID-19. Across the study: PBMCs, B-cell-depleted T cells, or T cells provided the cDNA or gDNA that made up the material.

V lost 5 bases and J lost 1; bases outside the gene matches: 5. The CDR3 covers 15 residues. Per the germline V gene, CDR1 is MNHEY and CDR2 is SVGAGI. Per the authors' pipeline: Nucleated cell counts were estimated from reference gene primer amplification. The repertoire was sequenced with immunoSEQ multiplex PCR; TCRdb's copy has only in-frame clones and lacks some. D and trimming come from the DNA, and the V and J calls and clone size come from that table. The sample has about 120,000 clones; 65% to 90% are singletons. The TCR was taken from a man at least 80 years old with acute or convalescent COVID-19. The chain is built from TRBV6-5 and TRBJ1-1; 9 bases align to TRBD1. The specimen was peripheral blood. CDR3 in amino acids: CASSLRTGANTEAFF. In nucleotides, the CDR3 is TGTGCCAGCAGTCTCCGGACAGGGGCGAACACTGAAGCTTTCTTT.